The clone carrying this T cell receptor beta chain has only one observation. Repertoires were generated with immunoSEQ multiplex PCR, while TCRdb's copy carries only in-frame clones and drops some. The sample lists over 35,000 clones; approximately 92% were seen once. These data originate in a study of T cell changes during pregnancy in multiple sclerosis. With 2 bases clipped from V and 2 bases from J, the junction kept 4 bases outside the gene matches. The length of the CDR3 is 15 residues. CDR1 is KGHSH, CDR2 LQKENI, per germline. The clonotype comes from a female donor with multiple sclerosis, enrolled in a pregnancy study. This chain joins TRBV18 and TRBJ1-1; 8 nucleotides align to TRBD1. Material: peripheral blood. In DNA, the CDR3 is TGTGCCAGCTCACCAGGGACAGGAAGAAACACTGAAGCTTTCTTT. Protein: CASSPGTGRNTEAFF.